This TCR beta chain was documented in a study of cytomegalovirus exposure and HLA in healthy donors. The study, taken as a whole, reports: Immune exposure was documented only through CMV serostatus.

This clone was recorded a few times. Its antigen is currently unknown. Use of 60 Vbeta and 13 Jbeta primers characterized the PCR. Assay: immunoSEQ multiplex PCR; the TCRdb copy retains only in-frame clones and omits some. The sample carries fewer than 110,000 clones, more than 75% recorded once. Sequenced sample: PBMCs. The receptor was isolated from a man aged 25 to 45 in good health and CMV-seropositive.

CDR3 sequence (DNA): TGTGCCAGCAGTTTTGGAGGCTCTGGAAACACCATATATTTT. This encodes CASSFGGSGNTIYF. The chain uses TRBV6-6 and TRBJ1-3; D uncertain. The length of the CDR3 is 14 residues. V shed 4 bases and J shed 0 bases, with 7 bases lying between them. The V gene's germline CDR1 is MNHNY and CDR2 SVGAGI (reference sequence).